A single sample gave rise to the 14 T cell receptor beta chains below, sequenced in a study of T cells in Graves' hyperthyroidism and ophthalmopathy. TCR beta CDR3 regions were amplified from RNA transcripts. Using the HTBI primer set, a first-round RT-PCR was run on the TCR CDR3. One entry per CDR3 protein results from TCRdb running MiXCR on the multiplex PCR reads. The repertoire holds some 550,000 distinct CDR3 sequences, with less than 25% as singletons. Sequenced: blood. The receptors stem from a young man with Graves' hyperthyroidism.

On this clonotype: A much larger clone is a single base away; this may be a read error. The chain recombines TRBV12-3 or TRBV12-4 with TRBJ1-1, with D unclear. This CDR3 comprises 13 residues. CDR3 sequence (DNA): TGTGCCAGCGGCCCCTCTATGAACACTGAAGCTTGCTTT. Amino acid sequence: CASGPSMNTEACF.

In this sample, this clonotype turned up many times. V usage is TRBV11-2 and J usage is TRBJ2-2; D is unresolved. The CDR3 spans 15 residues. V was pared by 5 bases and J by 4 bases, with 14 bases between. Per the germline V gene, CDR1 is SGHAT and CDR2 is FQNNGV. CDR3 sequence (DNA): TGTGCCAGCAGCCCCCGCACCGGTAGCACCGGGGAGCTGTTTTTT. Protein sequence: CASSPRTGSTGELFF.

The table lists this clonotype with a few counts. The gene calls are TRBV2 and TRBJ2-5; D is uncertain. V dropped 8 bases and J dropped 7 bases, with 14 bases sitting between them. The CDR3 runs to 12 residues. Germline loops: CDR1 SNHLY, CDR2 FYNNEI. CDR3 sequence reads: CASHPDGRTQYF. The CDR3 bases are TGTGCCAGCCACCCGGACGGCCGGACCCAGTACTTC. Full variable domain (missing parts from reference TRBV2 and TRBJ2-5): EPEVTQTPSHQVTQMGQEVILRCVPISNHLYFYWYRQILGQKVEFLVSFYNNEISEKSEIFDDQFSVERPDGSNFTLKIRSTKLEDSAMYFCASHPDGRTQYFGPGTRLLVL.

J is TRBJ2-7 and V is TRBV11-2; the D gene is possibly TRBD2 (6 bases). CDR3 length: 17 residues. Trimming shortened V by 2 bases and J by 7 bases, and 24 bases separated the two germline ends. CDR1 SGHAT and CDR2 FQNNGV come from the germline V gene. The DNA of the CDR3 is TGTGCCAGCAGCTTACATCCCTTCGTCTTTCCTGGGGGGGAGCAGTACTTC. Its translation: CASSLHPFVFPGGEQYF. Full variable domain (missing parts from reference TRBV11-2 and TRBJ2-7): EAGVAQSPRYKIIEKRQSVAFWCNPISGHATLYWYQQILGQGPKLLIQFQNNGVVDDSQLPKDRFSAERLKGVDSTLKIQPAKLEDSAVYLCASSLHPFVFPGGEQYFGPGTRLTVT.

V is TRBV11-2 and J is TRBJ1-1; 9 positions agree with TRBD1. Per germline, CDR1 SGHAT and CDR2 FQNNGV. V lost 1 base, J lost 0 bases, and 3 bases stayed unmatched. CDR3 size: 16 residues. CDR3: CASSLVGQGMNTEAFF. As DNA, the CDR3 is TGTGCCAGCAGCTTAGTGGGACAGGGTATGAACACTGAAGCTTTCTTT. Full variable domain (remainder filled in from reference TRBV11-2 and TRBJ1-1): EAGVAQSPRYKIIEKRQSVAFWCNPISGHATLYWYQQILGQGPKLLIQFQNNGVVDDSQLPKDRFSAERLKGVDSTLKIQPAKLEDSAVYLCASSLVGQGMNTEAFFGQGTRLTVV.

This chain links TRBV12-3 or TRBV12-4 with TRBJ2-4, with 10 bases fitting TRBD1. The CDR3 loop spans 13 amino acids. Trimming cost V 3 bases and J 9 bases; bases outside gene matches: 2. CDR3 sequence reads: CASSFGQGVIQYF. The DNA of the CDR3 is TGTGCCAGCAGTTTTGGACAGGGGGTCATTCAGTACTTC.

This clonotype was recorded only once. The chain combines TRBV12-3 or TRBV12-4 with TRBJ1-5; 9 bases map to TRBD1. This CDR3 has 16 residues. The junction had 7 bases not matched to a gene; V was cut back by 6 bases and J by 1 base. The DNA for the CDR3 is TGTGCCAGCAGCTACTCCGGGACAGGGAGCAATCAGCCCCAGCATTTT. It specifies CASSYSGTGSNQPQHF.

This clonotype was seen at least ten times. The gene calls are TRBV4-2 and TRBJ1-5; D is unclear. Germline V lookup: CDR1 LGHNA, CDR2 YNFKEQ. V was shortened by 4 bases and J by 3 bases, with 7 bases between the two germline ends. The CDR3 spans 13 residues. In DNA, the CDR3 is TGTGCCAGCAGCCGGGAACTCAATCAGCCCCAGCATTTT. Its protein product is CASSRELNQPQHF.

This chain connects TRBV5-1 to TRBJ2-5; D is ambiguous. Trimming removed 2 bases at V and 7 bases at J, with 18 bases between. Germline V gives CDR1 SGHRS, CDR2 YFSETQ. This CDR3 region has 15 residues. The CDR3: CASSLATEKEGTQYF. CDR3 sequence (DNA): TGCGCCAGCAGCTTAGCGACGGAGAAAGAAGGGACCCAGTACTTC.

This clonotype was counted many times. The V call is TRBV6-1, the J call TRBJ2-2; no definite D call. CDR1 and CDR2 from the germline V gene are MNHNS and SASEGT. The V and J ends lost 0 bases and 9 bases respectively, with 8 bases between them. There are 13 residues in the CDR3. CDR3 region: CASSEALSWELFF. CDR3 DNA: TGTGCCAGCAGTGAAGCGCTGAGTTGGGAGCTGTTTTTT.

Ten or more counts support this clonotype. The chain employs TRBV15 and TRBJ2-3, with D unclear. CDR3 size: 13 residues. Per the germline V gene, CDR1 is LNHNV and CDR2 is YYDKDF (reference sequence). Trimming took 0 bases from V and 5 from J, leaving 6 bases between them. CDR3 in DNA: TGTGCCACCAGCAGAGATTTTGGAGATACGCAGTATTTT. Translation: CATSRDFGDTQYF.

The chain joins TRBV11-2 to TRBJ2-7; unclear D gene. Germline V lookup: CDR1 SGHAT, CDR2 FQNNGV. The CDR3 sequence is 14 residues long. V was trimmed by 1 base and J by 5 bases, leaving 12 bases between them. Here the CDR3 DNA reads TGTGCCAGCAGCTTAGTTAGTAGGTGGGACGAGCAGTACTTC. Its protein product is CASSLVSRWDEQYF.

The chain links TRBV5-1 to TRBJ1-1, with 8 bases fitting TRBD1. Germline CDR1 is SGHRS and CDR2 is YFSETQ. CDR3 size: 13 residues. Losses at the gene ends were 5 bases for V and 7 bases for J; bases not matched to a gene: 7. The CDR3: CASRNRGMDEAFF. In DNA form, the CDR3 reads TGCGCCAGCAGAAACAGGGGGATGGATGAAGCTTTCTTT. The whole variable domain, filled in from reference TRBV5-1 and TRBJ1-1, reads KAGVTQTPRYLIKTRGQQVTLSCSPISGHRSVSWYQQTPGQGLQFLFEYFSETQRNKGNFPGRFSGRQFSNSRSEMNVSTLELGDSALYLCASRNRGMDEAFFGQGTRLTVV.

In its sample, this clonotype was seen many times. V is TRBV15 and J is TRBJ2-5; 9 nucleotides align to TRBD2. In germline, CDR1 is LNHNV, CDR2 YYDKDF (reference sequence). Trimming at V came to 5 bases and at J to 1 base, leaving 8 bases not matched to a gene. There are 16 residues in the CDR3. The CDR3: CATSVGLARAQETQYF. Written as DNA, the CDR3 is TGTGCCACCAGCGTAGGACTAGCGAGGGCCCAAGAGACCCAGTACTTC.